This is a list of T cell receptor beta chains from one sample in a study of blood T cell repertoires in COVID-19. Clones were sequenced by immunoSEQ multiplex PCR, and TCRdb holds only the in-frame ones, with some missing. The sample lists tens of thousands of clones, around four fifths occurring once. Sequencing input: peripheral blood. The receptors derive from a human donor in a cohort sampled during active COVID-19. CDR3s include the opening cysteine and the closing phenylalanine or tryptophan. The D gene is left open where the match is weak. Only some rows state a clone size, as once, few, many or a class for expanded clones.

v_call: TRBV28
clone_size: once
d_call: TRBD1
j_call: TRBJ1-5
cdr3_aa: CASSPATGGNQPQHF
cdr3_nt: TGTGCCAGCAGCCCTGCTACAGGGGGCAACCAGCCCCAGCATTTT

v_call: TRBV19
clone_size: NA
d_call: NA
j_call: TRBJ2-2
cdr3_aa: CASSIFGDIQRGTGELFF
cdr3_nt: TGTGCCAGTAGTATTTTCGGAGACATTCAAAGGGGGACCGGGGAGCTGTTTTTT

v_call: TRBV7-9
clone_size: NA
d_call: NA
j_call: TRBJ1-5
cdr3_aa: CASQDNRAQPQHF
cdr3_nt: TGTGCCAGCCAGGACAATCGGGCGCAGCCCCAGCATTTT

v_call: TRBV6-6
clone_size: NA
d_call: NA
j_call: TRBJ2-2
cdr3_aa: CASSRSPRGNTGELFF
cdr3_nt: TGTGCCAGCAGTCGGTCCCCACGGGGAAACACCGGGGAGCTGTTTTTT

v_call: TRBV25-1
clone_size: NA
d_call: TRBD1
j_call: TRBJ1-3
cdr3_aa: CASHGTGGITSGNTIYF
cdr3_nt: TGTGCCAGCCACGGGACAGGGGGCATCACCTCTGGAAACACCATATATTTT

v_call: TRBV4-2
clone_size: few
d_call: NA
j_call: TRBJ1-5
cdr3_aa: CASSQEGTTEVGNQPQHF
cdr3_nt: TGTGCCAGCAGCCAAGAGGGAACGACGGAGGTGGGCAATCAGCCCCAGCATTTT

v_call: TRBV12-5
clone_size: NA
d_call: NA
j_call: TRBJ1-1
cdr3_aa: CASARRNTEAFF
cdr3_nt: TGTGCTAGTGCCCGGAGGAACACTGAAGCTTTCTTT

v_call: TRBV7-2
clone_size: NA
d_call: NA
j_call: TRBJ1-5
cdr3_aa: CASSPGGRPNQPQHF
cdr3_nt: TGTGCCAGCAGCCCCGGGGGGCGTCCCAATCAGCCCCAGCATTTT

v_call: TRBV23-1
clone_size: few
d_call: NA
j_call: TRBJ1-6
cdr3_aa: CASRRPGNSHSYNSPLHF
cdr3_nt: TGCGCCAGCAGAAGACCAGGGAACTCCCACTCCTATAATTCACCCCTCCACTTT

v_call: TRBV2
clone_size: NA
d_call: TRBD1
j_call: TRBJ2-1
cdr3_aa: CASRVQGSPYNEQFF
cdr3_nt: TGTGCCAGCAGGGTACAGGGGAGCCCCTACAATGAGCAGTTCTTC

v_call: TRBV28
clone_size: NA
d_call: NA
j_call: TRBJ1-5
cdr3_aa: CASKQSNQPQHF
cdr3_nt: TGTGCCAGCAAACAGAGCAATCAGCCCCAGCATTTT

v_call: TRBV4-2
clone_size: NA
d_call: TRBD2
j_call: TRBJ2-7
cdr3_aa: CASSQDQAGEGHEQYF
cdr3_nt: TGTGCCAGCAGCCAAGATCAGGCGGGAGAGGGCCACGAGCAGTACTTC

v_call: TRBV7-9
clone_size: NA
d_call: TRBD1
j_call: TRBJ1-3
cdr3_aa: CASSSPDRDVGNTIYF
cdr3_nt: TGTGCCAGCAGCTCCCCCGACAGGGACGTAGGAAACACCATATATTTT

v_call: TRBV10-3
clone_size: NA
d_call: TRBD2
j_call: TRBJ2-1
cdr3_aa: CAISEWREGSNEQFF
cdr3_nt: TGTGCCATCAGTGAATGGCGGGAGGGCTCTAATGAGCAGTTCTTC

v_call: TRBV4-2
clone_size: NA
d_call: NA
j_call: TRBJ2-7
cdr3_aa: CASSQERRQVSYEQYF
cdr3_nt: TGTGCCAGCAGCCAAGAGAGACGACAGGTCTCCTACGAGCAGTACTTC

v_call: TRBV4-2
clone_size: NA
d_call: TRBD2
j_call: TRBJ2-1
cdr3_aa: CASSQEALAGAPYNEQFF
cdr3_nt: TGTGCCAGCAGCCAGGAAGCACTAGCGGGGGCCCCGTACAATGAGCAGTTCTTC

v_call: TRBV21-1
clone_size: NA
d_call: NA
j_call: TRBJ2-5
cdr3_aa: CETGKETQYF
cdr3_nt: TGTGAGACAGGGAAGGAGACCCAGTACTTC

v_call: TRBV28
clone_size: NA
d_call: NA
j_call: TRBJ2-1
cdr3_aa: CASSPFARPSYNEQFF
cdr3_nt: TGTGCCAGCAGTCCCTTCGCGCGGCCCTCCTACAATGAGCAGTTCTTC

v_call: TRBV9
clone_size: NA
d_call: TRBD2
j_call: TRBJ2-7
cdr3_aa: CASSVGVQTSGISYEQYF
cdr3_nt: TGTGCCAGCAGCGTAGGAGTCCAGACTAGCGGGATCTCCTACGAGCAGTACTTC

v_call: TRBV7-9
clone_size: NA
d_call: NA
j_call: TRBJ2-5
cdr3_aa: CASRLAREETQYF
cdr3_nt: TGTGCCAGCAGGCTAGCAAGGGAAGAGACCCAGTACTTC

v_call: TRBV11-3
clone_size: NA
d_call: NA
j_call: TRBJ1-2
cdr3_aa: CASSHTTGYGYTF
cdr3_nt: TGTGCCAGCAGCCATACGACAGGCTATGGCTACACCTTC

v_call: TRBV5-4
clone_size: NA
d_call: NA
j_call: TRBJ2-5
cdr3_aa: CASSLGGGETQYF
cdr3_nt: TGTGCCAGCAGCTTGGGAGGGGGAGAGACCCAGTACTTC